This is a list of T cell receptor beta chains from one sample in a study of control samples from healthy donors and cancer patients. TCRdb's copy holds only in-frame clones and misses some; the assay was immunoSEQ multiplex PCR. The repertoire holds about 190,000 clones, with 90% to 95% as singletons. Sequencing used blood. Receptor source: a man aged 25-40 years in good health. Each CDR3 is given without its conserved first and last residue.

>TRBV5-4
ASSLGLGTDTQY
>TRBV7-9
ASSLLTGDGYT
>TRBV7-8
ASSRGTTTEKLF
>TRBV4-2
ASSQEGGLAGGFVNEQF
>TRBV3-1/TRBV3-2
ASSQEALGLASGSYNEQF
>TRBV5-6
ATKPSGLLYEQY
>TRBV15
ATSRDHTDLWGYT
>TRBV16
ASSQSGTGAEKLF
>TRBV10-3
ATGQGITEAF
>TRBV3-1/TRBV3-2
ASSQKGARLAGATDTQY
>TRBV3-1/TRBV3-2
ASSQTSSYEQY
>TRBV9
ASSATSGGRTDTQY
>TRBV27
ASSQKGVNTEAF
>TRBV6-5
ASSRGTGRDGYT
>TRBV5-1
ASSLEAGAYNEQF
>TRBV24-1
ATSDSGYSYSGANVLT
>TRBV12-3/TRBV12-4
ASGSSGANVLT
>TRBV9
ASRPKGTGPTISNQPQH
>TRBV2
ANRQTGQGIGNGYT
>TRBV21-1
ASSTRDLGPLYT
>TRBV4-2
ASSQGQLNTEAF
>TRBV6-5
ASNRGSTGELF
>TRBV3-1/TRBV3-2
ASSQIAGGEQF
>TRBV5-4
ASRPGTGDPDTQY
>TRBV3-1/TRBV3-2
ASRTGRLGEQY
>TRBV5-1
ASSLRQGEGEQY
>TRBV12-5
ASGRQDSNQPQH